Each of the 32 T cell receptor beta chains below was sequenced from the same sample in a study of blood T cells in healthy people across ages. Using a J-beta primer mix together with a sample-barcoded 5' primer, a second PCR was run for about 6 to 12 cycles. A single record per CDR3 protein comes from TCRdb applying MiXCR to the 5' RACE reads. This table holds 500,000 to 650,000 distinct CDR3 sequences, over 25% found once. A further study also used this sample, focusing on T cells of mothers and their children.

Input material: blood. These receptors were collected from a boy aged 2-9 years in good health.

This clonotype was detected only a few times. The J gene is TRBJ1-4, the V gene TRBV9; 9 bases map to TRBD1. V dropped 0 bases and J dropped 4; count of bases not matched to a gene: 1. This CDR3 region has 15 residues. Germline CDR1 is SGDLS and CDR2 is YYNGEE. The CDR3 DNA follows: TGTGCCAGCAGCGTAGGGACAGGGGTTAATGAAAAACTGTTTTTT. It codes for CASSVGTGVNEKLFF.

A single count supports this clonotype. The final CDR3 position lacks the conserved phenylalanine or tryptophan, pointing to a likely read error. V gene TRBV5-4 combines with J gene TRBJ1-2; D is perhaps TRBD1 (6 bases). V was shortened by 0 bases and J by 8 bases, with 11 bases between the two germline ends. This CDR3 region has 13 residues. Per the germline V gene, CDR1 is SGHNT and CDR2 is YYREEE (reference sequence). The CDR3 DNA sequence: TGTGCCAGCAGCTTGGGACAGGAGGGGGGCTACACCCTC. Its protein product is CASSLGQEGGYTL.

V gene TRBV20-1 combines with J gene TRBJ1-2; possibly TRBD1 for D (5 bases). Looked up from germline, CDR1 is DFQATT and CDR2 is SNEGSKA (reference sequence). Trimming took 0 bases from V and 1 from J, leaving 18 bases between them. The CDR3 loop spans 17 amino acids. CDR3 in DNA: TGCAGTGCTAGAGATCCCCCATCGCAGGGCTTTAACTATGGCTACACCTTC. Its protein is CSARDPPSQGFNYGYTF.

As to this clonotype: The CDR3 end shows no conserved phenylalanine or tryptophan, and so a read error is likely. The genes are TRBV7-2 and TRBJ2-5, with D perhaps assigned TRBD1 or TRBD2 (5 bases each). The CDR3 runs 13 residues. The germline gives CDR1 SGHTA, CDR2 FQGNSA. The V gene lost 3 bases and the J gene lost 5 bases, with 10 bases spanning the gap. The CDR3 reads CASSFEGWETQYL. The CDR3 DNA reads as TGTGCCAGCAGCTTCGAGGGGTGGGAGACCCAGTACCTC.

This clonotype appeared a few times. The V gene is TRBV12-3 or TRBV12-4, the J gene TRBJ2-2; D might be TRBD2 (5 bases). V was trimmed by 8 bases and J by 4 bases, leaving 14 bases between them. This CDR3 is 14 amino acids long. The CDR3 DNA follows: TGTGCCAGCGCATCGGGGTCTCTCACCGGGGAGCTGTTTTTT. It translates to CASASGSLTGELFF.

The J gene is TRBJ2-1, the V gene TRBV29-1; a possible D gene is TRBD1 (7 bases). Germline values: CDR1 SQVTM, CDR2 ANQGSEA. Trimming cost V 4 bases and J 8 bases, with 18 bases left between them. The CDR3 length is 14 residues. This CDR3 reads CSVGARGTVDEQFF. DNA of the CDR3: TGCAGCGTTGGTGCCCGGGGGACAGTTGATGAGCAGTTCTTC.

CDR3 in amino acids: CASGMTSGKSTDTQYF. The CDR3 coding sequence is TGTGCCAGCGGGATGACTAGCGGGAAGAGTACAGATACGCAGTATTTT. V usage is TRBV9 and J usage is TRBJ2-3; 11 nucleotides line up with TRBD2. The germline gives CDR1 SGDLS, CDR2 YYNGEE. Trimming cost V 7 bases and J 3 bases; bases outside gene matches: 10. The CDR3 is 16 amino acids.

V gene TRBV18 combines with J gene TRBJ2-6; D may be TRBD1 (5 bases). V lost 0 bases and J lost 0, with 12 bases in between. The CDR3 length is 18 residues. In germline, CDR1 is KGHSH, CDR2 LQKENI. This chain's CDR3 is CASSPPFQGFSGANVLTF. DNA of the CDR3: TGTGCCAGCTCACCACCGTTCCAGGGCTTCTCTGGGGCCAACGTCCTGACTTTC.

This clonotype was observed a handful of times. V usage is TRBV24-1 and J usage is TRBJ2-3; a weak D match, TRBD1 (5 bases). The CDR3 totals 14 residues. Germline CDR1 KGHDR, CDR2 SFDVKD. The germline V and J ends were trimmed by 6 bases and 5 bases, with 14 bases remaining between them. The CDR3 sequence: CATSTGASGDTQYF. The CDR3 DNA sequence: TGTGCCACCAGTACAGGAGCTTCGGGAGATACGCAGTATTTT.

V usage is TRBV29-1 and J usage is TRBJ2-7; D perhaps matches TRBD1 (6 bases). Germline CDR1 and CDR2: SQVTM and ANQGSEA. CDR3 length: 14 residues. V was shortened by 4 bases and J by 0 bases, with 13 bases between the two germline ends. The CDR3 DNA follows: TGCAGCGTTGTCGGGGACATCGTCTCCTACGAGCAGTACTTC. This gives the protein CSVVGDIVSYEQYF.

DNA for the CDR3: TGTGCCAGTAGTATTGTGTTAGGGGACGAGCAGTACTTC. Translated: CASSIVLGDEQYF. The chain has TRBV19 and TRBJ2-7; possible D gene TRBD1, 5 bases. The length of the CDR3 is 13 residues. From germline, CDR1 is LNHDA and CDR2 SQIVND (reference sequence). V was pared by 3 bases and J by 5 bases, with 11 bases between. The whole variable domain, remainder taken from reference TRBV19 and TRBJ2-7, is DGGITQSPKYLFRKEGQNVTLSCEQNLNHDAMYWYRQDPGQGLRLIYYSQIVNDFQKGDIAEGYSVSREKKESFPLTVTSAQKNPTAFYLCASSIVLGDEQYFGPGTRLTVT.

This clonotype was detected only a few times. This sequence joins TRBV3-1 and TRBJ2-2, with 10 positions matching TRBD2. This CDR3 has 14 amino acids. Trimming removed 7 bases from V and 4 bases from J; junction bases left unmatched: 3. Germline V gene data show CDR1 as LGHDT and CDR2 as YNNKEL (reference sequence). The CDR3, as DNA: TGTGCCAGCACGCGACTAGCGGGCACCGGGGAGCTGTTTTTT. It codes for CASTRLAGTGELFF.

This clonotype was seen a handful of times. The chain recombines TRBV27 with TRBJ2-3; D possibly matches TRBD1 or TRBD2 (6 bases each). CDR1 is MNHEY, CDR2 SMNVEV, per germline (reference sequence). The CDR3 has 16 amino acids. With 7 bases removed from V and 0 bases from J, the gap between germline ends came to 17 bases. The CDR3 DNA reads TGTGCCAGCACCCCGTGGGGGGCCCTGAGCACAGATACGCAGTATTTT. Protein product: CASTPWGALSTDTQYF.

This clonotype came up a few times. V gene TRBV27 combines with J gene TRBJ1-2; 7 bases line up with TRBD1. V was clipped by 8 bases and J by 4 bases; unmatched bases: 10. CDR1 and CDR2 from the germline V gene are MNHEY and SMNVEV (reference sequence). There are 14 residues in the CDR3. The CDR3 reads CASSSRGFSYGYTF. The CDR3 coding sequence is TGTGCCAGCTCGAGCAGGGGGTTCAGCTATGGCTACACCTTC.

This clonotype was found many times. This chain connects TRBV14 to TRBJ2-1; TRBD1 is a possible D gene (6 bases). The V and J ends lost 4 bases and 2 bases respectively, with 9 bases between them. The CDR3 spans 14 residues. CDR1 SGHDN and CDR2 FVKESK come from the germline V gene. CDR3 residues: CASSRQETYNEQFF. The CDR3 DNA sequence: TGTGCCAGCAGCCGACAGGAAACCTACAATGAGCAGTTCTTC.

This sequence joins TRBV20-1 and TRBJ1-3; D is unclear. V shed 1 base and J shed 4 bases, with 11 bases lying between them. Germline CDR1 and CDR2: DFQATT and SNEGSKA (reference sequence). The CDR3 covers 14 residues. The CDR3 DNA sequence: TGCAGTGCTAGAGTTGGGAGATCGGGAAACACCATATATTTT. It encodes CSARVGRSGNTIYF.

The chain combines TRBV28 with TRBJ2-1; D uncertain. The CDR3 loop spans 15 amino acids. Germline CDR1 reads MDHEN; CDR2 reads SYDVKM. V lost 4 bases and J lost 2, with 12 bases in between. This chain's CDR3 is CASSWLPRAYNEQFF. For the CDR3, the DNA is TGTGCCAGCAGTTGGTTACCTAGGGCCTACAATGAGCAGTTCTTC.

The V gene is TRBV3-1, the J gene TRBJ2-7; a weak D match, TRBD1 (5 bases). CDR1 LGHDT and CDR2 YNNKEL come from the germline V gene (reference sequence). This CDR3 region has 14 residues. V lost 5 bases and J 5 bases, leaving 16 bases between the germline ends. CDR3 nucleotide sequence: TGTGCCAGCAGCTTACGAAGGACCAGGGACGAGCAGTACTTC. Encoded protein: CASSLRRTRDEQYF.

This clonotype occurred many times. The chain carries TRBV6-6 and TRBJ2-4; D is perhaps TRBD2 (6 bases). CDR1 is MNHNY, CDR2 SVGAGI, per germline (reference sequence). CDR3 length: 14 residues. V was shortened by 6 bases and J by 0 bases, with 9 bases between the two germline ends. The CDR3 here is CASRPGLAKNIQYF. The CDR3 nucleotides are TGTGCCAGCAGGCCGGGACTAGCCAAAAACATTCAGTACTTC.

This clonotype was seen more than once but under ten times. J is TRBJ2-5 and V is TRBV6-5; 7 bases line up with TRBD2. The germline CDR1 and CDR2 sequences are MNHEY and SVGAGI. V lost 6 bases, J lost 0 bases, and 7 bases stayed unmatched. The CDR3 contains 15 residues. The CDR3 DNA is TGTGCCAGCAGGCTTAGCGGGTCGTACCAAGAGACCCAGTACTTC. As protein: CASRLSGSYQETQYF.

This clonotype was counted between two and nine times. The chain employs TRBV3-1 and TRBJ2-3; D may be TRBD2 (5 bases). From germline, CDR1 is LGHDT and CDR2 YNNKEL (reference sequence). Deletions cut 4 bases from V and 1 base from J, with 18 bases between. The length of the CDR3 is 17 residues. The CDR3 here is CASSPRVLSPRTDTQYF. The CDR3 DNA sequence: TGTGCCAGCAGCCCGAGGGTCCTCAGCCCACGCACAGATACGCAGTATTTT.

This sequence joins TRBV6-1 and TRBJ1-4; 7 bases are a match to TRBD1. The V gene end was trimmed by 1 base and the J gene end by 6 bases; junction bases not matched to a gene: 2. The CDR3 runs to 14 residues. CDR1 is MNHNS and CDR2 is SASEGT in the germline V gene. In nucleotides, the CDR3 is TGTGCCAGCAGTGAAGGGACAGGCTATGAAAAACTGTTTTTT. This encodes CASSEGTGYEKLFF.

This chain connects TRBV27 to TRBJ2-5; 9 bases match TRBD2. The end of the DNA aligns better with TRBJ2-7, so the J call may be wrong. Germline loops: CDR1 MNHEY, CDR2 SMNVEV (reference sequence). CDR3 size: 13 residues. Here the CDR3 DNA reads TGTGCCAGCAGTGCTAGCGGGAAGGCCGAGCAGTACTTC. This encodes CASSASGKAEQYF.

This clonotype was counted only a few times. The rearrangement links TRBV11-1 to TRBJ1-1; D is unclear. The CDR3 consists of 16 residues. The ends were cut back, 1 base at V and 1 base at J, with 13 bases in the middle. Germline-derived CDR1 and CDR2 are SGHAT and FQDESV (reference sequence). CDR3: CASSLVAWAKNTEAFF. The CDR3 DNA reads TGTGCCAGCAGCTTAGTAGCCTGGGCTAAGAACACTGAAGCTTTCTTT.

This clonotype appeared many times. The V call is TRBV12-3 or TRBV12-4, the J call TRBJ2-2; weak D call: TRBD1 (6 bases). The CDR3 runs 14 residues. V shed 1 base and J shed 8 bases, with 11 bases lying between them. The CDR3 spells CASSLGRGRGELFF. The CDR3 bases are TGTGCCAGCAGTTTAGGCAGGGGACGGGGGGAGCTGTTTTTT.

The chain carries TRBV11-3 and TRBJ2-3, with 7 bases lining up with TRBD2. Germline V gene data show CDR1 as SGHNT and CDR2 as YENEEA. The trim removed 1 base at V and 4 bases at J, leaving 8 bases unmatched. The CDR3 sequence is 16 residues long. The CDR3 DNA reads TGTGCCAGCAGCTTAGGAGGCGGGAGTCGTGCAGATACGCAGTATTTT. Translating it yields CASSLGGGSRADTQYF. Variable domain in full (rest from reference TRBV11-3 and TRBJ2-3): EAGVVQSPRYKIIEKKQPVAFWCNPISGHNTLYWYLQNLGQGPELLIRYENEEAVDDSQLPKDRFSAERLKGVDSTLKIQPAELGDSAVYLCASSLGGGSRADTQYFGPGTRLTVL.

The chain joins TRBV19 to TRBJ2-3; D unresolved. V lost 7 bases, J lost 0 bases, and 8 bases lay in between. The length of the CDR3 is 13 residues. Germline CDR1 and CDR2: LNHDA and SQIVND (reference sequence). The CDR3 region has the DNA TGTGCCAGTAACCTCGGAAGCACAGATACGCAGTATTTT. Translating it yields CASNLGSTDTQYF.

The J gene is TRBJ2-1, the V gene TRBV10-3; D gene uncertain. Germline loops: CDR1 ENHRY, CDR2 SYGVKD. This CDR3 spans 13 amino acids. Deletions cut 6 bases from V and 9 bases from J, with 15 bases between. CDR3 coding DNA: TGTGCCATCAGATTACACCCTCGCGCTGAGCAGTTCTTC. Its translation is CAIRLHPRAEQFF.

In this sample, this clonotype turned up a few times. The rearrangement uses TRBV10-3 and TRBJ1-3, with D possibly TRBD1 on 5 matching bases. The V gene lost 2 bases and the J gene lost 5 bases, with 16 bases spanning the gap. CDR3 length equals 16 residues. Per the germline V gene, CDR1 is ENHRY and CDR2 is SYGVKD. The CDR3, as DNA: TGTGCCATCAGTGAGCCGGGGGACGCAAATCGAAACACCATATATTTT. Translation: CAISEPGDANRNTIYF.

This clonotype was detected only a few times. The V gene is TRBV7-9, the J gene TRBJ2-7; D perhaps matches TRBD1 (6 bases). Trimming cost V 7 bases and J 7 bases, with 26 bases left between them. Germline values: CDR1 SEHNR, CDR2 FQNEAQ (reference sequence). The CDR3 spans 16 residues. In nucleotides, the CDR3 is TGTGCCAGCATCCTCATCCGGGGCAGGGGTCTGGGTGAGCAGTACTTC. This encodes CASILIRGRGLGEQYF.

The chain combines TRBV20-1 with TRBJ2-5; D gene uncertain. V lost 2 bases, J lost 5 bases, and 9 bases lay in between. The CDR3 loop spans 12 amino acids. Germline values: CDR1 DFQATT, CDR2 SNEGSKA (reference sequence). CDR3 in DNA: TGCAGTGCTAGACAGGTTTGGGAGACCCAGTACTTC. Its translation: CSARQVWETQYF.

The chain is built from TRBV6-2 or TRBV6-3 and TRBJ1-1; a possible D gene is TRBD1 (6 bases). Germline V gene sequence: CDR1 MNHEY, CDR2 SVGEGT. The CDR3 totals 14 residues. Trimming took 10 bases from V and 1 from J, leaving 16 bases between them. The CDR3 loop reads CATDQGIRNTEAFF. The CDR3 DNA reads as TGTGCCACCGATCAGGGGATTCGGAACACTGAAGCTTTCTTT.